One sample yielded the 20 T cell receptor beta chains listed below, sequenced in a study of T cell responses to AZD1222 COVID-19 vaccine. Here immunoSEQ multiplex PCR was the method, and the copy in TCRdb shows in-frame clones only, minus some. This sample has some 180,000 clones, with roughly 92% found just once. The sequences come from peripheral blood, collected 28 days after the second dose of the MenACWY control vaccine. The source of these receptors is an adult who received the MenACWY meningococcal vaccine as a control.

This clone was found a few times. This chain connects TRBV5-1 to TRBJ2-5; no clear D gene. V lost 1 base and J lost 12, with 22 bases in between. Looked up from germline, CDR1 is SGHRS and CDR2 is YFSETQ. CDR3 length equals 15 residues. CDR3 region: CASSLIRDRQEREYF. CDR3 DNA: TGCGCCAGCAGCTTGATCAGAGATCGACAAGAGAGAGAGTACTTC.

The chain is built from TRBV10-2 and TRBJ1-2, with TRBD1 as a possible D gene (5 bases). V was clipped by 4 bases and J by 4 bases, with 19 bases between them. The CDR3 length is 16 residues. From germline, CDR1 is WSHSY and CDR2 SAAADI. The CDR3 loop reads CASSGYKTGSSYGYTF. The DNA of the CDR3 is TGCGCCAGCAGTGGGTACAAAACAGGCTCCAGCTATGGCTACACCTTC.

This chain links TRBV2 with TRBJ2-2, with TRBD1 as a possible D gene (6 bases). V was shortened by 7 bases and J by 0 bases, with 9 bases between the two germline ends. CDR1 and CDR2 (germline): SNHLY, FYNNEI. This CDR3 is 14 amino acids long. For the CDR3, the DNA is TGTGCCAGCATGAGGGACACGAACACCGGGGAGCTGTTTTTT. Its protein is CASMRDTNTGELFF.

The chain's CDR3 is CATLSGSNNEQFF. The CDR3 DNA is TGTGCCACCCTAAGCGGGAGTAACAATGAGCAGTTCTTC. The V call is TRBV7-2, the J call TRBJ2-1; 8 bases fit TRBD2. Germline trimming cut 10 bases from V and 5 bases from J; bases unmatched to any gene: 7. Germline CDR1 reads SGHTA; CDR2 reads FQGNSA. The CDR3 loop spans 13 amino acids. The full variable domain, rest sourced from reference TRBV7-2 and TRBJ2-1, is GAGVSQSPSNKVTEKGKDVELRCDPISGHTALYWYRQSLGQGLEFLIYFQGNSAPDKSGLPSDRFSAERTGGSVSTLTIQRTQQEDSAVYLCATLSGSNNEQFFGPGTRLTVL.

This chain joins TRBV19 and TRBJ1-5; the D gene is possibly TRBD1 (6 bases). The CDR3 spans 13 residues. Germline CDR1 and CDR2: LNHDA and SQIVND (reference sequence). Trimming took off 8 bases at V and 4 bases at J, with 12 bases between the two ends. CDR3 nucleotide sequence: TGTGCCAGTGCCCTTCAGGGGAATCAGCCCCAGCATTTT. It translates to CASALQGNQPQHF. Using reference TRBV19 and TRBJ1-5 for the parts outside the CDR3, the full variable domain is DGGITQSPKYLFRKEGQNVTLSCEQNLNHDAMYWYRQDPGQGLRLIYYSQIVNDFQKGDIAEGYSVSREKKESFPLTVTSAQKNPTAFYLCASALQGNQPQHFGDGTRLSIL.

This clone showed up just a few times. The J gene is TRBJ1-5, the V gene TRBV6-2 or TRBV6-3, with 8 positions matching TRBD1. CDR3 length: 16 residues. Germline V gene data show CDR1 as MNHEY and CDR2 as SVGEGT. The ends lost 5 bases at V and 5 bases at J; junction bases unmatched: 11. CDR3 in DNA: TGTGCCAGCAGTCCCCTCGGGACAGGCCTTTATCAGCCCCAGCATTTT. It specifies CASSPLGTGLYQPQHF.

The chain links TRBV2 to TRBJ2-3; no definite D call. The V end lost 1 base, the J end lost 3 bases, and 2 bases lay between the germline ends. The germline CDR1 and CDR2 sequences are SNHLY and FYNNEI. CDR3 length equals 12 residues. The CDR3 DNA sequence: TGTGCCAGCAGTGAAGTAACAGATACGCAGTATTTT. It specifies CASSEVTDTQYF.

This chain joins TRBV10-3 and TRBJ2-7; 7 positions match TRBD1. Losses at the gene ends were 10 bases for V and 5 bases for J; bases not matched to a gene: 5. The CDR3 runs to 11 residues. Germline-derived CDR1 and CDR2 are ENHRY and SYGVKD. The CDR3 sequence: CATYRGNEQYF. In DNA, the CDR3 is TGTGCCACCTACAGGGGAAACGAGCAGTACTTC.

V gene TRBV10-3 combines with J gene TRBJ2-1, with TRBD2 matching over 7 bases. CDR1 ENHRY and CDR2 SYGVKD come from the germline V gene. The CDR3 is 17 amino acids. V lost 5 bases and J lost 7; bases outside the gene matches: 17. CDR3 coding DNA: TGTGCCATCAGTCCCTCAGCGGGAAGAATTGATGGGAATGAGCAGTTCTTC. Its translation: CAISPSAGRIDGNEQFF.

The chain's CDR3 is CASNPTRANYGYTF. The DNA of the CDR3 is TGCGCCAGCAACCCGACCAGAGCTAACTATGGCTACACCTTC. The chain combines TRBV5-1 with TRBJ1-2; D uncertain. The CDR3 runs 14 residues. The V gene lost 6 bases and the J gene lost 0 bases, with 12 bases spanning the gap. The germline CDR1 and CDR2 sequences are SGHRS and YFSETQ. The full variable domain, its missing parts supplied by reference TRBV5-1 and TRBJ1-2, is KAGVTQTPRYLIKTRGQQVTLSCSPISGHRSVSWYQQTPGQGLQFLFEYFSETQRNKGNFPGRFSGRQFSNSRSEMNVSTLELGDSALYLCASNPTRANYGYTFGSGTRLTVV.

The J gene is TRBJ2-1, the V gene TRBV6-4, with TRBD1 as a possible D gene (5 bases). Germline CDR1 and CDR2: MRHNA and SNTAGT. V was clipped by 5 bases and J by 2 bases, with 10 bases between them. This CDR3 has 14 residues. In DNA, the CDR3 is TGTGCCAGCAGTCCCGAAGGGGCCTACAATGAGCAGTTCTTC. Translation gives CASSPEGAYNEQFF.

The chain couples TRBV9 to TRBJ2-7, with 10 bases matching TRBD2. CDR1 SGDLS and CDR2 YYNGEE come from the germline V gene. V trimming: 3 bases; J trimming: 2 bases; junction bases outside the gene matches: 5. CDR3 size: 15 residues. The chain's CDR3 is CASSAGTSATYEQYF. The CDR3, as DNA: TGTGCCAGCAGCGCGGGGACTAGCGCAACCTACGAGCAGTACTTC.

CDR3 amino acids: CASSPGLAGADTQYF. CDR3 bases: TGCGCCAGCAGCCCGGGACTAGCGGGCGCAGATACGCAGTATTTT. This sequence joins TRBV5-1 and TRBJ2-3; 12 nucleotides agree with TRBD2. V trimming: 4 bases; J trimming: 4 bases; junction bases outside the gene matches: 4. The CDR3 runs to 15 residues. The germline gives CDR1 SGHRS, CDR2 YFSETQ.

The chain combines TRBV12-3 or TRBV12-4 with TRBJ1-2, with no clear D. V was shortened by 11 bases and J by 4 bases, with 14 bases between the two germline ends. This CDR3 has 12 residues. CDR3 sequence (DNA): TGTGCCTTAAGGACGTCTGCCTATGGCTACACCTTC. This sequence encodes CALRTSAYGYTF.

V gene TRBV9 combines with J gene TRBJ2-7; tentatively, D is TRBD1 or TRBD2 (5 bases each). The germline CDR1 and CDR2 sequences are SGDLS and YYNGEE. Trimming took off 0 bases at V and 6 bases at J, with 10 bases between the two ends. This CDR3 region has 13 residues. The CDR3: CASSVESGPEQYF. The CDR3 bases are TGTGCCAGCAGCGTAGAATCGGGACCCGAGCAGTACTTC. Full variable domain (remainder filled in from reference TRBV9 and TRBJ2-7): DSGVTQTPKHLITATGQRVTLRCSPRSGDLSVYWYQQSLDQGLQFLIQYYNGEERAKGNILERFSAQQFPDLHSELNLSSLELGDSALYFCASSVESGPEQYFGPGTRLTVT.

This clone has only one observation. CDR3 DNA: TGTGCCAGTAGGTTTAATGGAAACACCATATATTTT. Residues: CASRFNGNTIYF. This chain connects TRBV19 to TRBJ1-3; D unresolved. Trimming left V 6 bases short and J 3 bases short, with 6 bases between. This CDR3 is 12 amino acids long. From germline, CDR1 is LNHDA and CDR2 SQIVND (reference sequence).

This clone came up once. The genes are TRBV11-2 and TRBJ2-1; 8 bases fit TRBD2. The germline CDR1 and CDR2 sequences are SGHAT and FQNNGV. After removal of 1 base from V and 14 bases from J, the junction contained 7 bases not matched to a gene. The CDR3 runs 13 residues. CDR3 loop: CASSLVRAGGEFF. The CDR3 nucleotides read TGTGCCAGCAGCTTAGTCAGGGCGGGAGGTGAGTTCTTC.

V is TRBV19 and J is TRBJ1-2; D call uncertain. Trimming cost V 3 bases and J 4 bases, with 15 bases left between them. CDR1 is LNHDA, CDR2 SQIVND, per germline (reference sequence). This CDR3 contains 15 residues. DNA for the CDR3: TGTGCCAGTAGTATGACCCGCCCCGAGGTCTATGGCTACACCTTC. It yields the protein CASSMTRPEVYGYTF.

V and J are TRBV6-5 and TRBJ2-7; no reliable D call. The CDR3 length is 14 residues. V lost 6 bases to trimming and J lost 0 bases, with 12 bases between them. Germline V lookup: CDR1 MNHEY, CDR2 SVGAGI. The CDR3 is CASRKGPTSYEQYF. As DNA, the CDR3 is TGTGCCAGCAGAAAGGGCCCGACCTCCTACGAGCAGTACTTC.

The rearrangement uses TRBV27 and TRBJ2-7; 11 nucleotides match TRBD2. Germline values: CDR1 MNHEY, CDR2 SMNVEV (reference sequence). The junction had 19 bases not matched to a gene; V was cut back by 2 bases and J by 4 bases. CDR3 length equals 20 residues. For the CDR3, the DNA is TGTGCCAGCAGTTTAAAGGCTCGGGGGCCCTTAGCGGGAGGGCGGTACGAGCAGTACTTC. This gives the protein CASSLKARGPLAGGRYEQYF.